What follows is one TCR beta chain and its context. The CDR3 loop spans 15 amino acids. The germline V and J ends were trimmed by 8 bases and 1 base, with 15 bases remaining between them. The germline V gene encodes CDR1 SGHTA and CDR2 FQGNSA. In the original processing: Amplification of reference gene primers provided the estimated nucleated cell counts. Assay used: immunoSEQ multiplex PCR; TCRdb lists only in-frame clones, some missing. The V and J calls and clone size come from that table; D and trimming were worked out from the DNA. The sample holds tens of thousands of clones, about four fifths seen once. This entry comes from a study of blood T cell repertoires in COVID-19. Overall study: Whether acute or convalescent, the COVID-19 samples came from the United States, Italy and Spain. PBMCs, B-cell-depleted T cells, or T cells provided the cDNA or gDNA that made up the material.

Input material: peripheral blood. The source of this sequence is a man aged 45 to 65 with acute or convalescent COVID-19. The chain employs TRBV7-2 and TRBJ1-3, with D maybe TRBD1 (5 bases). CDR3 nucleotide sequence: TGTGCCAGCGCCGAGTCTGGGGCGTCTGGAAACACCATATATTTT. Its protein product is CASAESGASGNTIYF.